This entry is about one T cell receptor (beta chain). These data belong to a study of CD8 T cells in Susac syndrome. Germline V gene sequence: CDR1 SGDLS, CDR2 YYNGEE. V lost 4 bases and J 5 bases, leaving 15 bases between the germline ends. This CDR3 has 14 residues. Random-hexamer reverse transcription was applied to roughly 0.45 to 1 ug RNA. One entry per CDR3 protein results from TCRdb running MiXCR on the immunoSEQ multiplex PCR reads. The repertoire holds 330,000 or so distinct CDR3 sequences, around 89% seen once, with approximately 0.18% in the top ten. The sequence derives from a human donor with multiple sclerosis. The J gene is TRBJ2-5, the V gene TRBV9; D might be TRBD2 (7 bases). The sample was CD8+ T cells from PBMCs. The CDR3, as DNA: TGTGCCAGCAGCCCGGGGGGCAGCCCGGAGACCCAGTACTTC. It yields the protein CASSPGGSPETQYF. Combining the CDR3 with reference TRBV9 and TRBJ2-5 gives the whole variable domain DSGVTQTPKHLITATGQRVTLRCSPRSGDLSVYWYQQSLDQGLQFLIQYYNGEERAKGNILERFSAQQFPDLHSELNLSSLELGDSALYFCASSPGGSPETQYFGPGTRLLVL.